A selection of T cell receptor beta chains follows, all from one sample in a study of shared clonotypes between healthy human individuals. This table comes from immunoSEQ multiplex PCR, and its TCRdb copy is limited to in-frame clones, with some not included. The sample lists under 850,000 clones; approximately 72% were seen once. Source material: memory CD4+ T cells sorted from blood. The receptors come from a woman in her twenties or thirties in good health. Each CDR3 is given with its conserved first and last residue. The D gene is left open where the match is weak. Size is omitted from some rows. Given values are once, few, many or a class for expanded clones.

clone_size j_call v_call d_call cdr3_length cdr3_nt cdr3_aa
. TRBJ1-2 TRBV10-3 . 14 TGTGCCATCAGTGAGTCGACAGTCCTCTATGGCTACACCTTC CAISESTVLYGYTF
once TRBJ2-3 TRBV5-1 TRBD2 16 TGCGCCAGCAGCTTGAGTCTAGCGGGGAGCACAGATACGCAGTATTTT CASSLSLAGSTDTQYF
. TRBJ2-3 TRBV7-3 . 16 TGTGCCAGCAGCTTATTAGGGGAGACGGTCGCAGATACGCAGTATTTT CASSLLGETVADTQYF
many TRBJ1-2 TRBV25-1 . 16 TGTGCCAGCAGTCCCCAAGGGACAACCCGGAAAAATGGCTACACCTTC CASSPQGTTRKNGYTF
. TRBJ1-6 TRBV28 TRBD1 12 TGTGCCAGCAGCCACAGGGGTTCACCCCTCCACTTT CASSHRGSPLHF
. TRBJ2-7 TRBV7-9 . 12 TGTGCCAGCAGCCAGGCGGCCGGCGAGCAGTACTTC CASSQAAGEQYF
. TRBJ2-7 TRBV25-1 . 14 TGTGCCAGCAGTGAAGGACGACAGTCCTACGAGCAGTACTTC CASSEGRQSYEQYF
. TRBJ1-5 TRBV4-1 . 13 TGTGCCAGCAGCTTACAAGAAGATCAGCCCCAGCATTTT CASSLQEDQPQHF
. TRBJ2-6 TRBV7-8 . 16 TGTGCCAGCAGCTTATTAGGGACCTCTGGGGCCAACGTCCTGACTTTC CASSLLGTSGANVLTF
. TRBJ1-3 TRBV27 TRBD1 13 TGTGCCAGCAGAGGCAGGGGGCGCGACACCATATATTTT CASRGRGRDTIYF
. TRBJ2-7 TRBV4-2 . 17 TGTGCCAGCAGCCAAGATCTCGCGGAGGAGGGGCTCTACGAGCAGTACTTC CASSQDLAEEGLYEQYF
. TRBJ2-7 TRBV25-1 . 13 TGTGCCAGCATGGGTCCCTCGACCTACGAGCAGTACTTC CASMGPSTYEQYF
few TRBJ2-1 TRBV9 TRBD2 18 TGTGCCAGCAGCGTAGAACCCGGCGCTAGCGGGAGCATCAATGAGCAGTTCTTC CASSVEPGASGSINEQFF
. TRBJ2-2 TRBV7-8 TRBD2 15 TGTGCCAGCAGCTTACCCAGCGGGAGGACCGGGGAGCTGTTTTTT CASSLPSGRTGELFF
. TRBJ1-1 TRBV29-1 TRBD1 13 TGCAGCGTTGTCGGGACAGGGGTCGCTGAAGCTTTCTTT CSVVGTGVAEAFF
. TRBJ2-7 TRBV7-9 . 13 TGTGCCAGCAGCTTAACCGTAGGATACGAGCAGTACTTC CASSLTVGYEQYF
. TRBJ2-3 TRBV7-3 . 14 TGTGCCAGCAGCTTACTAGGGAGCACAGATACGCAGTATTTT CASSLLGSTDTQYF
. TRBJ2-3 TRBV30 . 12 TGTGCCTGGAGATACGAGGGCCATACGCAGTATTTT CAWRYEGHTQYF
once TRBJ2-7 TRBV6-1 . 15 TGTGCCAGCAGGGAGGGGAGGTTTGAATCCTACGAGCAGTACTTC CASREGRFESYEQYF
. TRBJ2-3 TRBV28 . 16 TGTGCCAGCAGCGACCCCCGGAGGGAACAAACAGATACGCAGTATTTT CASSDPRREQTDTQYF
. TRBJ2-1 TRBV11-1 . 14 TGTGCCAGCAGCTTGAGACAGGAGTACAATGAGCAGTTCTTC CASSLRQEYNEQFF
. TRBJ2-3 TRBV6-6 TRBD2 16 TGTGCCAGCAGTAGGATAGCGGGAGTCGCCACAGATACGCAGTATTTT CASSRIAGVATDTQYF
. TRBJ2-7 TRBV28 . 12 TGTGCCAGCAGTGGGGCGAACTACGAGCAGTACTTC CASSGANYEQYF
few TRBJ2-7 TRBV27 TRBD2 14 TGTGCCAGCAGTCCGCTAGCGGGATCTGACGAGCAGTACTTC CASSPLAGSDEQYF
. TRBJ1-1 TRBV6-1 . 15 TGTGCCAGCAGTACCCCGACAAACATGAACACTGAAGCTTTCTTT CASSTPTNMNTEAFF
. TRBJ2-2 TRBV28 TRBD1 15 TGTGCCAGCAGCCTTGGTGGACAGGGTTCCGGGGAGCTGTTTTTT CASSLGGQGSGELFF
. TRBJ2-1 TRBV10-3 . 14 TGTGCCATCAGTGAAATGGGGGCAGGCAATGAGCAGTTCTTC CAISEMGAGNEQFF
. TRBJ2-1 TRBV30 TRBD1 15 TGTGCCTGGAGTGAAGGACAGGGGGCCTACAATGAGCAGTTCTTC CAWSEGQGAYNEQFF
few TRBJ1-5 TRBV30 . 13 TGTGCCTGGAATGGGGACAACAATCAGCCCCAGCATTTT CAWNGDNNQPQHF
. TRBJ2-1 TRBV29-1 TRBD2 16 TGCAGCGTTGAAGGATTTAGCGGGAGAGTTCACAATGAGCAGTTCTTC CSVEGFSGRVHNEQFF
. TRBJ1-4 TRBV11-2 . 16 TGTGCCAGCAGCACCCAAACAGGCACAACTAATGAAAAACTGTTTTTT CASSTQTGTTNEKLFF
. TRBJ1-4 TRBV28 TRBD1 18 TGTGCCAGCAGTTTCACGACAGGGAAGCCCGCCGGATGGGAAAAACTGTTTTTT CASSFTTGKPAGWEKLFF
. TRBJ2-1 TRBV19 . 13 TGTGCCAGTAGTTTCAGGTGGAACAATGAGCAGTTCTTC CASSFRWNNEQFF
many TRBJ2-2 TRBV18 . 12 TGTGCCAGCTCACCATACGGGGCGGAGCTGTTTTTT CASSPYGAELFF
many TRBJ2-7 TRBV28 . 17 TGTGCCAGCAGTTTCTCCCCCTCGGGGCTGGGGCCGGGGGAGCAGTACTTC CASSFSPSGLGPGEQYF
many TRBJ1-2 TRBV27 TRBD1 16 TGTGCCAGCAGTTCGTCCGGGAACAGGGGCTTGGGAGGCTACACCTTC CASSSSGNRGLGGYTF
. TRBJ2-1 TRBV6-1 TRBD2 14 TGTGCCTCGTCGTTTAGCGGGGGGGTTAAGGAGCAGTTCTTC CASSFSGGVKEQFF
once TRBJ2-7 TRBV27 . 16 TGTGCCAGCAGTTTAAAGGGAGCTCCGAGCCCTTACGAGCAGTACTTC CASSLKGAPSPYEQYF
. TRBJ1-2 TRBV9 . 12 TGTGCCAGCAGCGTATCGGGAGTGGGCTACACCTTC CASSVSGVGYTF
once TRBJ2-5 TRBV30 . 11 TGTGCCTGGACATGGCGTCAGACCCAGTACTTC CAWTWRQTQYF
. TRBJ2-7 TRBV19 . 14 TGTGCCAGTAGTATCAACCAGGAGGCCTACGAGCAGTACTTC CASSINQEAYEQYF
. TRBJ1-1 TRBV28 . 12 TGTGCCAGCAGTCTGACCCTGGAGCAAGCTTTCTTT CASSLTLEQAFF
. TRBJ1-5 TRBV27 TRBD1 15 TGTGCCAGCAGTGCCGGGACAGCGAGCAATCAGCCCCAGCATTTT CASSAGTASNQPQHF